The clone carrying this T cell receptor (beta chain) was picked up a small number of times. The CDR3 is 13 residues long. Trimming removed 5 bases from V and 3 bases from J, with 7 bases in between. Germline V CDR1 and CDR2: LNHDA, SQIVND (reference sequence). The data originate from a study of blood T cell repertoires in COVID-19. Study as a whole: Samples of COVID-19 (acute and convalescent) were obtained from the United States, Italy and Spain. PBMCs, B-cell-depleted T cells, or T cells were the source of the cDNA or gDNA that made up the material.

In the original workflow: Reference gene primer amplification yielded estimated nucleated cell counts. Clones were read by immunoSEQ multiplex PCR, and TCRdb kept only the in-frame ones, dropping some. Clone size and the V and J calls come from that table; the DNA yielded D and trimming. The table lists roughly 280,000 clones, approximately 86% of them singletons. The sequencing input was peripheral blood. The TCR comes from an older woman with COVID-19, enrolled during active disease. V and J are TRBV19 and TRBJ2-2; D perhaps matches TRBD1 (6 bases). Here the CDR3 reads CASSEGDTGELFF. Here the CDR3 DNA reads TGTGCCAGTAGTGAGGGGGACACCGGGGAGCTGTTTTTT.